This TCR beta chain comes out of a study of cytomegalovirus exposure and HLA in healthy donors. On the study more broadly: One earlier analysis, a look at about 179 million T cells, found more than 100 million unique TCR beta sequences.

The CDR3 runs to 14 residues. Germline V lookup: CDR1 SGHNT, CDR2 YYREEE (reference sequence). Trimming removed 0 bases at V and 2 bases at J, with 7 bases between. PCR used 60 Vbeta primers and 13 Jbeta primers. Sequencing used immunoSEQ multiplex PCR; TCRdb keeps in-frame clones, though not all of them. The sample shows some 180,000 clones, around 78% of them seen only once. Study-wide findings and caveats: In a later analysis, a genetic analysis reported fewer productive-TCR N-insertions in an Asian-associated ancestry cluster than the cohort average. TCR beta V- and J-gene trimming, according to a later analysis, was linked to a missense DCLRE1C variant.

Notes on this clone: Its target is unknown.

The donors (healthy individuals) were bone marrow donors. The sequence came from a man aged 25 to 45 in good health and CMV-seronegative. J is TRBJ2-3 and V is TRBV5-4, with D unclear. The material sequenced was PBMCs. The CDR3, as DNA: TGTGCCAGCAGCTTGGACACAGTCACAGATACGCAGTATTTT. Translating it yields CASSLDTVTDTQYF. Full variable domain (outside the CDR3, taken from reference TRBV5-4 and TRBJ2-3): ETGVTQSPTHLIKTRGQQVTLRCSSQSGHNTVSWYQQALGQGPQFIFQYYREEENGRGNFPPRFSGLQFPNYSSELNVNALELDDSALYLCASSLDTVTDTQYFGPGTRLTVL.